One sample yielded the 23 T cell receptor beta chains listed below, sequenced in a study of blood T cell repertoires in COVID-19. Profiled with immunoSEQ multiplex PCR; TCRdb holds only in-frame clones, not every one. The sample includes about 230,000 clones, around 82% of them seen just once. What was sequenced was peripheral blood. The receptors were sampled from a man between 45 and 60 years old with active or convalescent COVID-19.

This clone was counted between two and nine times. The chain uses TRBV29-1 and TRBJ1-1, with 9 bases identical to TRBD1. Germline assignment: CDR1 SQVTM and CDR2 ANQGSEA. Germline trimming cut 4 bases from V and 5 bases from J; bases unmatched to any gene: 8. The CDR3 runs to 14 residues. Here the CDR3 reads CSVAGQGLRTEAFF. The CDR3 nucleotides are TGCAGCGTTGCAGGACAGGGGCTTCGGACTGAAGCTTTCTTT.

The rearrangement uses TRBV7-2 and TRBJ1-1; 8 nucleotides match TRBD1. The germline CDR1 and CDR2 sequences are SGHTA and FQGNSA. This CDR3 is 15 amino acids long. The junction had 11 bases not matched to a gene; V was cut back by 5 bases and J by 6 bases. CDR3 amino acids: CASSGYAGGSAEAFF. CDR3 nucleotides: TGTGCCAGCAGCGGGTATGCAGGGGGCTCGGCTGAAGCTTTCTTT.

The chain employs TRBV5-8 and TRBJ2-2, with 10 bases that match TRBD2. CDR1 is SGHTS and CDR2 is YDEGEE in the germline V gene. V dropped 1 base and J dropped 7; count of bases not matched to a gene: 10. The CDR3 covers 17 residues. In nucleotides, the CDR3 is TGTGCCAGCAGCTTGAAGTCCCTAGCGGGGGTAGTCGGGGAGCTGTTTTTT. It specifies CASSLKSLAGVVGELFF.

This clone was detected a few times. This chain joins TRBV3-1 (or the pseudogene TRBV3-2) and TRBJ1-1; TRBD1 matches at 9 bases. After removal of 4 bases from V and 5 bases from J, the junction contained 2 bases not matched to a gene. CDR1 and CDR2 from the germline V gene are LGHDT and YNNKEL (reference sequence). The CDR3 is made up of 13 amino acids. The CDR3 nucleotides are TGTGCCAGCAGCCTCGACAGGGGGACTGAAGCTTTCTTT. Encoded protein: CASSLDRGTEAFF.

V is TRBV7-2 and J is TRBJ1-5; unclear D gene. The V end was cut by 6 bases, the J end by 1 base, with 13 bases between. From germline, CDR1 is SGHTA and CDR2 FQGNSA. CDR3 length: 15 amino acids. The CDR3 sequence is CASSPRASSNQPQHF. For the CDR3, the DNA is TGTGCCAGCAGTCCGAGGGCCAGCAGCAATCAGCCCCAGCATTTT.

The V call is TRBV5-1, the J call TRBJ1-1; TRBD1 agrees at 8 bases. V dropped 5 bases and J dropped 5; count of bases not matched to a gene: 8. Germline CDR1 SGHRS, CDR2 YFSETQ. The CDR3 runs to 14 residues. DNA for the CDR3: TGCGCCAGCAGATTAGGGACAGGTGATACTGAAGCTTTCTTT. Translating gives CASRLGTGDTEAFF.

This clone was seen once. The rearrangement joins TRBV7-6 to TRBJ2-3; 8 bases agree with TRBD1. The CDR3 consists of 16 residues. Germline V gene sequence: CDR1 SGHVS, CDR2 FNYEAQ. With 5 bases clipped from V and 6 bases from J, the junction kept 13 bases outside the gene matches. CDR3 DNA: TGTGCCAGCAGCCCAGGGACAGGCCCCGGAAGGGATACGCAGTATTTT. This translates into CASSPGTGPGRDTQYF.

The chain uses TRBV19 and TRBJ2-7, with 8 bases aligning to TRBD1. This CDR3 is built from 15 residues. Germline loops: CDR1 LNHDA, CDR2 SQIVND (reference sequence). With 5 bases clipped from V and 3 bases from J, the junction kept 9 bases outside the gene matches. The CDR3 DNA sequence: TGTGCCAGTAGTGGCACGGGACAGGCCCTCTACGAGCAGTACTTC. This gives the protein CASSGTGQALYEQYF.

The count of this clone is one. The genes are TRBV7-8 and TRBJ2-4; 10 nucleotides agree with TRBD2. In germline, CDR1 is SGHVS, CDR2 FQNEAQ. There are 16 residues in the CDR3. The V segment lost 5 bases and the J segment 0 bases; nucleotides outside the gene matches: 4. CDR3 in DNA: TGTGCCAGCAGCCCTACTAGCGGGGTAGCCAAAAACATTCAGTACTTC. Translating it yields CASSPTSGVAKNIQYF.

The genes are TRBV6-2 or TRBV6-3 and TRBJ2-2, with D possibly matching TRBD1 (5 bases). The CDR3 has 14 amino acids. CDR1 and CDR2 from the germline V gene are MNHEY and SVGEGT. Between the trimmed V and J ends, which lost 5 bases and 5 bases, there was a span of 12 bases. In nucleotides, the CDR3 is TGTGCCAGCAGTCAGCTCCCAGGGACCGGGGAGCTGTTTTTT. It translates to CASSQLPGTGELFF.

CDR3 bases: TGTGCCAGCAGCCTTAATCTCCCGGGACAGGGTAATTCACCCCTCCACTTT. Protein sequence: CASSLNLPGQGNSPLHF. The V call is TRBV11-2, the J call TRBJ1-6, with 9 bases matching TRBD1. This CDR3 comprises 17 residues. Trimming removed 5 bases from V and 6 bases from J; junction bases left unmatched: 11. CDR1 is SGHAT and CDR2 is FQNNGV in the germline V gene. The variable domain in full, with the rest retrieved from reference TRBV11-2 and TRBJ1-6, is EAGVAQSPRYKIIEKRQSVAFWCNPISGHATLYWYQQILGQGPKLLIQFQNNGVVDDSQLPKDRFSAERLKGVDSTLKIQPAKLEDSAVYLCASSLNLPGQGNSPLHFGNGTRLTVT.

This rearrangement joins TRBV2 to TRBJ2-3; D perhaps matches TRBD2 (5 bases). The germline CDR1 and CDR2 sequences are SNHLY and FYNNEI. This CDR3 spans 13 amino acids. The V end was cut by 8 bases, the J end by 4 bases, with 13 bases between. CDR3: CASEVGSADTQYF. The DNA for the CDR3 is TGTGCCAGCGAGGTCGGTAGCGCAGATACGCAGTATTTT.

V and J are TRBV4-3 and TRBJ2-3; 11 bases agree with TRBD2. Per the germline V gene, CDR1 is LGHNA and CDR2 is YSLEER. The CDR3 contains 17 residues. The trim removed 3 bases at V and 0 bases at J, leaving 5 bases unmatched. The CDR3 sequence is CASSQRLAGPSTDTQYF. The CDR3 bases are TGCGCCAGCAGCCAGAGACTAGCGGGGCCGAGCACAGATACGCAGTATTTT.

The chain joins TRBV9 to TRBJ2-5; 10 bases align to TRBD2. CDR1 SGDLS and CDR2 YYNGEE come from the germline V gene. The junction had 4 bases not matched to a gene; V was cut back by 0 bases and J by 5 bases. The CDR3 covers 15 residues. The CDR3 DNA sequence: TGTGCCAGCAGCGTAGAAGCGGGGGGGCCTGAGACCCAGTACTTC. Encoded protein: CASSVEAGGPETQYF.

This clone showed up just a few times. V gene TRBV5-1 combines with J gene TRBJ1-1; tentative D call: TRBD1 (5 bases). The V gene's germline CDR1 is SGHRS and CDR2 YFSETQ. This CDR3 has 14 amino acids. V lost 0 bases to trimming and J lost 8 bases, with 14 bases between them. The CDR3 spells CASSLEQALGEAFF. CDR3 bases: TGCGCCAGCAGCTTGGAACAGGCCCTGGGAGAAGCTTTCTTT.

This clone was seen once. Here the CDR3 DNA reads TGTGCCAGTAGATATCCGGGACAGTCCACCGGGGAGCTGTTTTTT. This sequence encodes CASRYPGQSTGELFF. V gene TRBV19 combines with J gene TRBJ2-2; 7 nucleotides align to TRBD1. Germline-derived CDR1 and CDR2 are LNHDA and SQIVND (reference sequence). V shed 6 bases and J 4 bases; nucleotides not matched to a gene: 8. The CDR3 contains 15 residues. The complete variable domain, with remaining parts taken from reference TRBV19 and TRBJ2-2, reads DGGITQSPKYLFRKEGQNVTLSCEQNLNHDAMYWYRQDPGQGLRLIYYSQIVNDFQKGDIAEGYSVSREKKESFPLTVTSAQKNPTAFYLCASRYPGQSTGELFFGEGSRLTVL.

This clone was counted between two and nine times. V gene TRBV4-1 combines with J gene TRBJ2-1; tentative D call: TRBD1 (6 bases). With 5 bases removed from V and 10 bases from J, the gap between germline ends came to 21 bases. Germline CDR1 and CDR2: MGHRA and YSYEKL. This CDR3 has 15 amino acids. The CDR3 region is CASSGVPGPGEEQFF. CDR3 nucleotide sequence: TGCGCCAGCAGCGGGGTTCCGGGGCCAGGGGAAGAGCAGTTCTTC.

There are a few counts of this clone. The chain couples TRBV6-5 to TRBJ1-5; 8 bases line up with TRBD1. Losses at the gene ends were 7 bases for V and 9 bases for J; bases not matched to a gene: 14. The germline gives CDR1 MNHEY, CDR2 SVGAGI. This CDR3 spans 15 amino acids. The CDR3 nucleotides read TGTGCCAGCAAAGAGGGGACAGGCTCCCCCGGGCCCCAGCATTTT. It encodes CASKEGTGSPGPQHF.

The chain recombines TRBV18 with TRBJ1-4; D call uncertain. V dropped 2 bases and J dropped 7 bases, with 11 bases sitting between them. The germline gives CDR1 KGHSH, CDR2 LQKENI. CDR3 length: 14 residues. As DNA, the CDR3 is TGTGCCAGCTCACCAGGCACGGGGTTTGAAAAACTGTTTTTT. It yields the protein CASSPGTGFEKLFF.

The V gene is TRBV30, the J gene TRBJ2-2; D unresolved. V was cut by 3 bases and J by 6 bases, with 8 bases left in between. Germline V CDR1 and CDR2: GTSNPN, SVGIG (reference sequence). This CDR3 is 12 amino acids long. CDR3 sequence (DNA): TGTGCCTGGAGCCCTACCCCCGGGGAGCTGTTTTTT. This gives the protein CAWSPTPGELFF.

The V gene is TRBV4-2, the J gene TRBJ2-1; TRBD1 is a possible D gene (6 bases). The CDR3 is made up of 14 amino acids. Germline V gene sequence: CDR1 LGHNA, CDR2 YNFKEQ. The ends were cut back, 8 bases at V and 0 bases at J, with 11 bases in the middle. The CDR3 reads CASAGTSSYNEQFF. DNA of the CDR3: TGTGCCAGCGCCGGGACAAGCTCCTACAATGAGCAGTTCTTC.

The rearrangement uses TRBV5-1 and TRBJ1-2, with 9 bases fitting TRBD1. This CDR3 has 15 residues. Germline CDR1 and CDR2: SGHRS and YFSETQ. Trimming took 4 bases from V and 8 from J; bases not matched to a gene: 12. The CDR3 sequence is CASSPLPGQGIGYTF. CDR3 bases: TGCGCCAGCAGCCCATTACCGGGACAGGGAATCGGCTACACCTTC. The full variable domain, rest sourced from reference TRBV5-1 and TRBJ1-2, is KAGVTQTPRYLIKTRGQQVTLSCSPISGHRSVSWYQQTPGQGLQFLFEYFSETQRNKGNFPGRFSGRQFSNSRSEMNVSTLELGDSALYLCASSPLPGQGIGYTFGSGTRLTVV.

The chain uses TRBV12-3 or TRBV12-4 and TRBJ1-2; D may be TRBD1 (5 bases). V lost 7 bases, J lost 2 bases, and 11 bases lay in between. The CDR3 extends over 13 amino acids. The CDR3 DNA is TGTGCCAGCACCCTTAACAGGAACTATGGCTACACCTTC. Its translation is CASTLNRNYGYTF.